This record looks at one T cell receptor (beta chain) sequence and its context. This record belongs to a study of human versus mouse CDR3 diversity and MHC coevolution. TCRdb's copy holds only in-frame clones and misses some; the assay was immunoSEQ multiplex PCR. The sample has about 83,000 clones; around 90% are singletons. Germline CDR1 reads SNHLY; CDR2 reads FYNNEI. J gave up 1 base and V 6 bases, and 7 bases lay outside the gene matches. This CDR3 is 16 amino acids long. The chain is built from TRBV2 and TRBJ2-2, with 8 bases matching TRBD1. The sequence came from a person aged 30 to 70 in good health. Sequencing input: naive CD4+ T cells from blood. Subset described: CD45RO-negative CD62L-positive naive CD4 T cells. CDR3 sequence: CASSVQGVLNTGELFF. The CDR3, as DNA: TGTGCCAGCAGCGTACAGGGGGTCCTGAACACCGGGGAGCTGTTTTTT.